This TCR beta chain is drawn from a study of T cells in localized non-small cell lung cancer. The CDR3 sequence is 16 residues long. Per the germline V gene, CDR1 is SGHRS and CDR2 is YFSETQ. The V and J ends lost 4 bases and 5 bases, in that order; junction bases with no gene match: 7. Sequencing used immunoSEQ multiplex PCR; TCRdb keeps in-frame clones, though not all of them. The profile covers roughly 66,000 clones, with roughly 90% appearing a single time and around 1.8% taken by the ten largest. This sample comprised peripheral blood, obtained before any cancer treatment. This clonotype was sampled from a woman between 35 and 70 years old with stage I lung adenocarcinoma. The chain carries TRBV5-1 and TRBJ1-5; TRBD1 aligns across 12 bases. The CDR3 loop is CASSLWGQGADQPQHF. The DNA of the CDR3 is TGCGCCAGCAGCCTGTGGGGACAGGGGGCTGATCAGCCCCAGCATTTT.